The next 18 T cell receptor beta chains were all read from a single sample in a study of regulatory T cells in long-lasting Graves disease. Sequencing libraries for TCR beta were prepared with iRepertoire HTBI primers and Arm-PCR of CDR3 regions. Each CDR3 protein gets one entry after TCRdb re-called the multiplex PCR reads with MiXCR. This sample has about 530,000 distinct CDR3 sequences, with roughly 15% found just once. Stated time point: newly diagnosed GD, antithyroid drugs for less than 3 months. Preparation of the TCR library used RNA extracted from PBMCs. These data also formed part of another study, on T cells in Graves' hyperthyroidism and ophthalmopathy.

This specimen was peripheral blood mononuclear cells (PBMCs), taken at new diagnosis, from a patient treated with antithyroid drugs. All receptors derive from a woman aged 35 to 60 with Graves disease.

This clonotype was detected many times. J is TRBJ2-1 and V is TRBV5-1; the match to TRBD2 covers 13 bases. Trimming cost V 7 bases and J 10 bases; bases outside gene matches: 8. CDR1 is SGHRS and CDR2 is YFSETQ in the germline V gene. This CDR3 has 14 residues. This CDR3 is CASETSGGKEEQFF. The DNA of the CDR3 is TGCGCCAGCGAGACTAGCGGGGGGAAGGAAGAGCAGTTCTTC.

The chain employs TRBV11-2 and TRBJ1-2; D call uncertain. The CDR3 spans 11 residues. Trimming cost V 11 bases and J 5 bases, with 12 bases left between them. CDR1 is SGHAT and CDR2 is FQNNGV in the germline V gene. The CDR3 DNA sequence: TGTGCCGCCAAGGATACATATGGCTACACCTTC. Its translation is CAAKDTYGYTF. Using reference TRBV11-2 and TRBJ1-2 for the parts outside the CDR3, the full variable domain is EAGVAQSPRYKIIEKRQSVAFWCNPISGHATLYWYQQILGQGPKLLIQFQNNGVVDDSQLPKDRFSAERLKGVDSTLKIQPAKLEDSAVYLCAAKDTYGYTFGSGTRLTVV.

This clonotype was observed many times. The chain has TRBV20-1 and TRBJ2-1; no reliable D call. The CDR3 contains 12 residues. Germline V gene lookup returns CDR1 DFQATT and CDR2 SNEGSKA (reference sequence). Trimming left V 3 bases short and J 8 bases short, with 11 bases between. The CDR3 protein is CSARGLEDEQFF. Here the CDR3 DNA reads TGCAGTGCTAGGGGCCTCGAGGATGAGCAGTTCTTC.

This clonotype was detected many times. V is TRBV7-9 and J is TRBJ2-1; D is unclear. Trimming left V 2 bases short and J 8 bases short, with 4 bases between. Germline V gene sequence: CDR1 SEHNR, CDR2 FQNEAQ (reference sequence). The CDR3 totals 11 residues. CDR3 loop: CASSLRHEQFF. CDR3 bases: TGTGCCAGCAGCTTACGCCATGAGCAGTTCTTC. Full variable domain (outside the CDR3, taken from reference TRBV7-9 and TRBJ2-1): DTGVSQNPRHKITKRGQNVTFRCDPISEHNRLYWYRQTLGQGPEFLTYFQNEAQLEKSRLLSDRFSAERPKGSFSTLEIQRTEQGDSAMYLCASSLRHEQFFGPGTRLTVL.

This clonotype has at least ten counts. The chain couples TRBV28 to TRBJ1-1, with D tentatively TRBD1 (6 bases). The CDR3 contains 12 residues. V dropped 8 bases and J dropped 4 bases, with 11 bases sitting between them. Germline CDR1 and CDR2: MDHEN and SYDVKM. This chain's CDR3 is CASGRQATEAFF. CDR3 DNA sequence: TGTGCCAGCGGCCGACAGGCCACTGAAGCTTTCTTT.

This clonotype was detected only a few times. The chain recombines TRBV12-3 or TRBV12-4 with TRBJ2-3; unclear D gene. The CDR3 loop spans 14 amino acids. The V end was cut by 7 bases, the J end by 1 base, with 12 bases between. CDR3 region: CASKVTSGTDTQYF. The CDR3 DNA reads as TGTGCCAGCAAGGTAACATCGGGCACAGATACGCAGTATTTT.

The table lists this clonotype with many counts. The chain combines TRBV30 with TRBJ2-1; TRBD1 matches at 10 bases. From germline, CDR1 is GTSNPN and CDR2 SVGIG (reference sequence). The CDR3 is made up of 15 amino acids. The V segment lost 3 bases and the J segment 5 bases; nucleotides outside the gene matches: 7. This CDR3 reads CAWSWGGTGDNEQFF. The CDR3 DNA reads TGTGCCTGGAGCTGGGGCGGGACAGGGGACAATGAGCAGTTCTTC.

This clonotype was recorded many times. The CDR3 loop reads CSARDRHAANEKLFF. DNA of the CDR3: TGCAGTGCTAGGGATCGACATGCGGCTAATGAAAAACTGTTTTTT. This rearrangement joins TRBV20-1 to TRBJ1-4; D is undetermined. Deletions cut 3 bases from V and 3 bases from J, with 14 bases between. The CDR3 sequence is 15 residues long. From germline, CDR1 is DFQATT and CDR2 SNEGSKA (reference sequence).

There are many counts of this clonotype. The J gene is TRBJ2-7, the V gene TRBV2; 7 bases line up with TRBD1. Germline lookup yields CDR1 SNHLY and CDR2 FYNNEI. V was clipped by 5 bases and J by 5 bases; unmatched bases: 6. The CDR3 has 13 amino acids. The CDR3 DNA follows: TGTGCCAGCAGTCTTGACAGGGACCACGAGCAGTACTTC. Amino acids: CASSLDRDHEQYF.

This clonotype was seen ten or more times. This rearrangement joins TRBV5-1 to TRBJ2-3; 10 nucleotides align to TRBD1. Germline-derived CDR1 and CDR2 are SGHRS and YFSETQ. CDR3 length: 15 amino acids. J was trimmed by 0 bases and V by 7 bases; bases with no gene match: 5. CDR3 amino acids: CASDRQGASTDTQYF. In DNA, the CDR3 is TGCGCCAGCGACAGACAGGGGGCTAGCACAGATACGCAGTATTTT.

The V call is TRBV14, the J call TRBJ2-1; TRBD2 aligns across 7 bases. J was trimmed by 4 bases and V by 6 bases; bases with no gene match: 6. In germline, CDR1 is SGHDN, CDR2 FVKESK. This CDR3 comprises 14 residues. CDR3 in DNA: TGTGCCAGCAGAAGTGCGGGGGTGTACAATGAGCAGTTCTTC. This encodes CASRSAGVYNEQFF.

With regard to this clonotype: An end of the junction does not agree with germline; a read error may underlie this. The chain carries TRBV5-1 and TRBJ2-3, with D unclear. CDR1 is SGHRS and CDR2 is YFSETQ in the germline V gene. This CDR3 is built from 14 residues. The CDR3 bases are TGCGTCAGCAGCCTGTTACGGAACACAGATACGCAGTATTTT. This sequence encodes CVSSLLRNTDTQYF.

This clonotype has at least ten counts. V usage is TRBV20-1 and J usage is TRBJ1-1; no firm D call. The length of the CDR3 is 14 residues. V gave up 1 base and J gave up 0 bases, with 9 bases separating them. From germline, CDR1 is DFQATT and CDR2 SNEGSKA (reference sequence). Here the CDR3 DNA reads TGCAGTGCTAGAGGCGGCGGAATGAACACTGAAGCTTTCTTT. Translated, it gives CSARGGGMNTEAFF.

The CDR3 region has the DNA TGCGCCAGCTCCCCTGGCGGGACAGGGAACACTGAAGCTTTCTTT. It encodes CASSPGGTGNTEAFF. J is TRBJ1-1 and V is TRBV5-1; 8 positions agree with TRBD1. The CDR3 loop spans 15 amino acids. J gave up 1 base and V 7 bases, and 9 bases lay outside the gene matches. CDR1 SGHRS and CDR2 YFSETQ come from the germline V gene.

The chain joins TRBV12-3 or TRBV12-4 to TRBJ1-2; D unclear. V lost 1 base and J lost 6, with 12 bases in between. This CDR3 has 14 residues. Written as DNA, the CDR3 is TGTGCCAGCAGTTTAGGTAGCCGCCCCAATGGCTACACCTTC. Protein product: CASSLGSRPNGYTF.

The chain joins TRBV19 to TRBJ2-7; TRBD2 aligns across 9 bases. Germline loops: CDR1 LNHDA, CDR2 SQIVND (reference sequence). Trimming cost V 2 bases and J 2 bases; bases outside gene matches: 7. The CDR3 is 16 amino acids. The CDR3 DNA reads TGTGCCAGTAGTATACTCAGCGGGGGGTCCGCCTACGAGCAGTACTTC. It encodes CASSILSGGSAYEQYF.

This clonotype was seen more than once but under ten times. This may stem from a read error, because a much larger clone lies one nucleotide away. The rearrangement uses TRBV2 and TRBJ1-1; TRBD1 matches 7 bases. Germline CDR1 reads SNHLY; CDR2 reads FYNNEI. The CDR3 is made up of 13 amino acids. The junction had 12 bases not matched to a gene; V was cut back by 11 bases and J by 6 bases. The CDR3 DNA is TGTGCCGGCAACCTCCGGGACAGAGCTGAAGCTTTCTTT. Its translation: CAGNLRDRAEAFF.

This chain uses TRBV6-2 or TRBV6-3 with TRBJ1-3; no clear D. V shed 4 bases and J shed 0 bases, with 7 bases lying between them. The germline V gene has CDR1 MNHEY and CDR2 SVGEGT. The length of the CDR3 is 14 residues. In DNA form, the CDR3 reads TGTGCCAGCAGTTCAGGCTTCTCTGGAAACACCATATATTTT. Its protein is CASSSGFSGNTIYF.